These 17 T cell receptor beta chains came from one sample sequenced in a study of Ad26.COV2.S vaccination and SARS-CoV-2 variants. The protocol was immunoSEQ multiplex PCR, while the TCRdb copy is restricted to in-frame clones and leaves out a portion. The sample records hundreds of thousands of clones, more than 70% being singletons. Noted treatment: approximately 18 received Ad26.COV2.S at low or high dose, single or two shots; roughly five received placebo; per-sample allocation not given. Sampling was done on day 63 after the first vaccine or placebo injection. The specimen comprised peripheral blood, sampled in a trial of Ad26.COV2.S vaccine versus placebo. Receptors originate from a person between 18 and 65 years old who received the Ad26.COV2.S COVID-19 vaccine or a placebo.

This clone was seen only a few times. The V gene is TRBV7-9, the J gene TRBJ1-6; TRBD1 is a possible D gene (5 bases). Trimming shortened V by 2 bases and J by 5 bases, and 10 bases separated the two germline ends. This CDR3 region has 15 residues. Germline CDR1 is SEHNR and CDR2 is FQNEAQ (reference sequence). CDR3 amino acids: CASSLLGGHNSPLHF. CDR3 DNA: TGTGCCAGCAGCTTATTGGGGGGACATAATTCACCCCTCCACTTT. Variable domain in full (rest from reference TRBV7-9 and TRBJ1-6): DTGVSQNPRHKITKRGQNVTFRCDPISEHNRLYWYRQTLGQGPEFLTYFQNEAQLEKSRLLSDRFSAERPKGSFSTLEIQRTEQGDSAMYLCASSLLGGHNSPLHFGNGTRLTVT.

The CDR3 loop reads CASTISPGPGYTF. CDR3 coding DNA: TGTGCCAGCACCATATCCCCGGGACCTGGCTACACCTTC. This sequence joins TRBV12-3 or TRBV12-4 and TRBJ1-2, with D possibly TRBD1 on 5 matching bases. The CDR3 runs 13 residues. Trimming cost V 7 bases and J 7 bases, with 16 bases left between them.

The rearrangement uses TRBV6-5 and TRBJ2-7; D may be TRBD2 (5 bases). The CDR3 has 14 residues. The germline V and J ends were trimmed by 3 bases and 5 bases, with 14 bases remaining between them. Germline CDR1 and CDR2: MNHEY and SVGAGI. This CDR3 reads CASSYEKGVHEQYF. As DNA, the CDR3 is TGTGCCAGCAGTTATGAGAAGGGAGTCCACGAGCAGTACTTC.

V and J are TRBV4-1 and TRBJ2-2, with D tentatively TRBD1 or TRBD2 (5 bases each). Looked up from germline, CDR1 is MGHRA and CDR2 is YSYEKL. Trimming left V 1 base short and J 0 bases short, with 9 bases between. This CDR3 is built from 16 residues. CDR3 DNA: TGCGCCAGCAGCCAAGCGGGGCGGACGAACACCGGGGAGCTGTTTTTT. The encoded protein is CASSQAGRTNTGELFF.

This clone showed up just once. The genes are TRBV9 and TRBJ1-1, with a tentative D call TRBD1 (6 bases). V was clipped by 4 bases and J by 0 bases, with 13 bases between them. The CDR3 loop spans 15 amino acids. Germline V gives CDR1 SGDLS, CDR2 YYNGEE. The CDR3 DNA is TGTGCCAGCAGCCCTCCCGGGACAATGAACACTGAAGCTTTCTTT. Translating it yields CASSPPGTMNTEAFF. The full variable domain, rest sourced from reference TRBV9 and TRBJ1-1, is DSGVTQTPKHLITATGQRVTLRCSPRSGDLSVYWYQQSLDQGLQFLIQYYNGEERAKGNILERFSAQQFPDLHSELNLSSLELGDSALYFCASSPPGTMNTEAFFGQGTRLTVV.

The chain has TRBV7-9 and TRBJ2-7, with TRBD2 matching over 7 bases. V gave up 5 bases and J gave up 1 base; unmatched junction bases: 11. Germline loops: CDR1 SEHNR, CDR2 FQNEAQ (reference sequence). The CDR3 runs 16 residues. The CDR3 is CASSQLLGRGSYEQYF. The CDR3 DNA reads TGTGCCAGCAGCCAACTACTGGGGCGGGGGTCCTACGAGCAGTACTTC.

The chain is built from TRBV7-9 and TRBJ2-7; 9 bases match TRBD1. V shed 3 bases and J 4 bases; nucleotides not matched to a gene: 7. Per the germline V gene, CDR1 is SEHNR and CDR2 is FQNEAQ (reference sequence). This CDR3 comprises 15 residues. CDR3 sequence reads: CASSLSRQGGYEQYF. CDR3 nucleotide sequence: TGTGCCAGCAGCTTGTCCCGACAGGGGGGGTACGAGCAGTACTTC.

This chain links TRBV6-5 with TRBJ1-6; D perhaps matches TRBD1 (6 bases). Germline lookup yields CDR1 MNHEY and CDR2 SVGAGI. The CDR3 loop spans 14 amino acids. V lost 6 bases and J lost 10, with 16 bases in between. As DNA, the CDR3 is TGTGCCAGCAGGGGCTTTACAGGGCGGTCACCCCTCCACTTT. Its translation is CASRGFTGRSPLHF.

V usage is TRBV5-5 and J usage is TRBJ1-2, with 8 bases lining up with TRBD1. The J segment lost 5 bases and the V segment lost 1 base, leaving 7 bases of the junction unmatched. The germline V gene encodes CDR1 SGHKS and CDR2 YYEKEE (reference sequence). The CDR3 is 15 amino acids. The CDR3 here is CASSLLAGGGYGYTF. The CDR3 nucleotides read TGTGCCAGCAGCTTGCTGGCAGGGGGCGGGTATGGCTACACCTTC.

This CDR3 is CASSSDMNYGYTF. The CDR3 coding sequence is TGTGCCAGCAGCTCGGACATGAACTATGGCTACACCTTC. V is TRBV7-2 and J is TRBJ1-2; possible D gene TRBD1, 5 bases. Germline CDR1 SGHTA, CDR2 FQGNSA. The ends were cut back, 4 bases at V and 2 bases at J, with 8 bases in the middle. This CDR3 contains 13 residues. Full variable domain (remainder filled in from reference TRBV7-2 and TRBJ1-2): GAGVSQSPSNKVTEKGKDVELRCDPISGHTALYWYRQSLGQGLEFLIYFQGNSAPDKSGLPSDRFSAERTGGSVSTLTIQRTQQEDSAVYLCASSSDMNYGYTFGSGTRLTVV.

This sequence joins TRBV25-1 and TRBJ2-1; a possible D gene is TRBD2 (7 bases). Germline assignment: CDR1 MGHDK and CDR2 SYGVNS. V shed 1 base and J shed 5 bases, with 15 bases lying between them. The CDR3 consists of 16 residues. This CDR3 is CASSELAGATHNEQFF. For the CDR3, the DNA is TGTGCCAGCAGTGAATTGGCGGGGGCAACACACAATGAGCAGTTCTTC. The variable domain in full, completed from reference TRBV25-1 and TRBJ2-1, reads EADIYQTPRYLVIGTGKKITLECSQTMGHDKMYWYQQDPGMELHLIHYSYGVNSTEKGDLSSESTVSRIRTEHFPLTLESARPSHTSQYLCASSELAGATHNEQFFGPGTRLTVL.

This chain connects TRBV30 to TRBJ1-2; perhaps TRBD1 as D (5 bases). V lost 7 bases and J lost 5, with 23 bases in between. Germline CDR1 GTSNPN, CDR2 SVGIG (reference sequence). The CDR3 runs 15 residues. This CDR3 is CAFTRGRSIQYGYTF. The CDR3 nucleotides read TGTGCCTTTACCCGGGGACGTAGTATTCAGTATGGCTACACCTTC.

The chain is built from TRBV6-5 and TRBJ2-6, with a tentative D call TRBD1 (6 bases). Germline assignment: CDR1 MNHEY and CDR2 SVGAGI. V was cut by 10 bases and J by 2 bases, with 15 bases left in between. CDR3 length: 15 residues. The chain's CDR3 is CATSNYRAGANVLTF. The CDR3 DNA follows: TGTGCCACTTCGAACTACAGGGCTGGGGCCAACGTCCTGACTTTC.

The chain recombines TRBV7-2 with TRBJ1-2; the D gene is possibly TRBD1 (6 bases). Trimming removed 5 bases at V and 0 bases at J, with 10 bases between. CDR3 length equals 14 residues. Germline assignment: CDR1 SGHTA and CDR2 FQGNSA. The CDR3 spells CASSPYRANYGYTF. DNA for the CDR3: TGTGCCAGCAGCCCCTACAGGGCTAACTATGGCTACACCTTC.

This chain connects TRBV30 to TRBJ2-3; D may be TRBD1 (5 bases). The CDR3 has 13 residues. Trimming took off 7 bases at V and 0 bases at J, with 11 bases between the two ends. Germline loops: CDR1 GTSNPN, CDR2 SVGIG (reference sequence). CDR3 region: CAYRQISTDTQYF. The DNA for the CDR3 is TGTGCCTACCGACAGATTAGCACAGATACGCAGTATTTT.

Details on this clone: This sample includes further DNA sequences coding for the same CDR3. This chain joins TRBV20-1 and TRBJ2-7; D uncertain. Germline CDR1 DFQATT, CDR2 SNEGSKA (reference sequence). The V end lost 1 base, the J end lost 2 bases, and 3 bases lay between the germline ends. This CDR3 is 11 amino acids long. The CDR3: CSARGTYEQYF. As DNA, the CDR3 is TGCAGTGCTAGAGGAACCTACGAGCAGTACTTC.

There are a few counts of this clone. The chain has TRBV4-2 and TRBJ2-7, with 15 bases matching TRBD2. Germline V gives CDR1 LGHNA, CDR2 YNFKEQ. This CDR3 is built from 16 residues. The J segment lost 7 bases and the V segment lost 4 bases, leaving 8 bases of the junction unmatched. CDR3 region: CASSRGGTSGRMEQYF. The CDR3 nucleotides read TGTGCCAGCAGCCGAGGGGGGACTAGCGGGAGGATGGAGCAGTACTTC.